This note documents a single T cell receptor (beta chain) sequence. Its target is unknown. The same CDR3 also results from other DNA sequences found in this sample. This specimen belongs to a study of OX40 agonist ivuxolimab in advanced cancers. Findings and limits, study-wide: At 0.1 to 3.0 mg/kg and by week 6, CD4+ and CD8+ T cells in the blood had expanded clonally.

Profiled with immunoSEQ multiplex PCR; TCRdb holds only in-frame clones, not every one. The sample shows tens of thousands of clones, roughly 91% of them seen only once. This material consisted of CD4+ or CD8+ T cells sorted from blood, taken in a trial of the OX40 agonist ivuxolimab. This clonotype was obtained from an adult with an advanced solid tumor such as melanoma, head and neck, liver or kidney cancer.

DNA for the CDR3: TGTGCCAGCAGCTCCCTAGCGGGGGGCTACCAAGAGACCCAGTACTTC. It specifies CASSSLAGGYQETQYF. The V gene is TRBV7-2, the J gene TRBJ2-5, with 11 bases fitting TRBD2. Losses at the gene ends were 4 bases for V and 0 bases for J; bases not matched to a gene: 4. Germline CDR1 SGHTA, CDR2 FQGNSA. The CDR3 sequence is 16 residues long.